The rows below give T cell receptor beta chains drawn from one sample of a study of blood T cell repertoires in COVID-19. Assay used: immunoSEQ multiplex PCR; TCRdb lists only in-frame clones, some missing. The data contain 50,000 or so clones, about four fifths of them singletons. The sample was peripheral blood. These receptors originate from a man aged 80 or over with COVID-19, enrolled during active disease. Both conserved end residues are trimmed from each CDR3. Fields, in order: V gene, J gene, CDR3 protein.

TRBV5-1,TRBJ2-3,ASSLGGGGATDTQY
TRBV18,TRBJ1-2,ASSSGQGGCT
TRBV14,TRBJ2-2,ASSQAERNTGELF
TRBV5-1,TRBJ2-3,ASSLDQSTDTQY
TRBV30,TRBJ2-3,SRGGPSTDTQY
TRBV18,TRBJ1-1,ASSPPSQGPFDTEAF
TRBV11-2,TRBJ1-4,ASSYRDEKLF
TRBV19,TRBJ1-5,AVGVNNQPQH
TRBV18,TRBJ2-1,ASSPRTAGPIGEQF
TRBV27,TRBJ2-5,ASSLDRYQETQY
TRBV6-6,TRBJ1-1,ASVVGTPVNGEAF
TRBV1,TRBJ2-7,TSSQDRADSYEQY
TRBV7-9,TRBJ1-3,ASSISGATGNTIY
TRBV12-5,TRBJ2-3,ASGSSSADTQY
TRBV6-5,TRBJ1-2,ASSYWEGDGYT
TRBV5-4,TRBJ1-1,ASTGGETPNTEAF
TRBV9,TRBJ1-1,ASSQLSGGTEAF
TRBV7-8,TRBJ1-2,ASSLARRPYYGYT
TRBV6-6,TRBJ1-1,ASQAGKDTEAF
TRBV5-5,TRBJ1-2,ASSLSGTGSYGYT
TRBV28,TRBJ2-7,ASTTQGGGRHEQY
TRBV24-1,TRBJ1-4,ATSEMGQGNGREKLF
TRBV30,TRBJ2-3,AWATSGRQY
TRBV19,TRBJ1-5,ASSKTGTGGVGNQPQH
TRBV4-3,TRBJ1-1,ASSQADRGSTEAF
TRBV29-1,TRBJ1-2,GSGWDYGYT
TRBV28,TRBJ1-5,ASSLGQGDQPQH
TRBV28,TRBJ2-7,ASSDRGYEQY
TRBV6-5,TRBJ1-5,ASSFMTGSNQPQH
TRBV7-9,TRBJ2-5,ASSLAKGLAGDGQETQY
TRBV30,TRBJ1-3,AWSVRGNTIY
TRBV7-2,TRBJ2-1,ASSSPRASGRPEQF
TRBV28,TRBJ1-5,ASSLTGSHQPQH
TRBV19,TRBJ2-7,ASSIRTGSYEQY
TRBV10-2,TRBJ2-5,ASTPETGQETQY
TRBV7-9,TRBJ1-2,ASSPREYGYT
TRBV11-2,TRBJ1-1,ASSRQGGLNTEAF
TRBV11-2,TRBJ1-6,ASNGVNSPLH
TRBV7-8,TRBJ1-2,ASSTRQGMDGYT
TRBV3-1/TRBV3-2,TRBJ2-3,ASSQGAGEDTQY
TRBV7-2,TRBJ1-2,ASSFRSSNYGYT
TRBV5-4,TRBJ1-2,ASSSPGTGEGGYT
TRBV24-1,TRBJ1-3,ATSGTTGNTIY